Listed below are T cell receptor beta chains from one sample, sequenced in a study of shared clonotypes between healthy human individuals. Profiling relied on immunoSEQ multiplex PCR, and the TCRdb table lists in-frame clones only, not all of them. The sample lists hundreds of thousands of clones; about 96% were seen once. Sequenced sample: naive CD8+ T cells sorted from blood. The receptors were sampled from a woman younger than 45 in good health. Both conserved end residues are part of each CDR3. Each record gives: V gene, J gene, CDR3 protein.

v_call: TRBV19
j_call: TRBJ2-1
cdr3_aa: CASSIRAGGPVGEQFF

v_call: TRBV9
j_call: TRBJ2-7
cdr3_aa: CASSTSSVAYEQYF

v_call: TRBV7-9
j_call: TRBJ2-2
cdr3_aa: CASRPPLAGVTTGELFF

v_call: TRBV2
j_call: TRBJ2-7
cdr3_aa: CASRDVVAYEQYF

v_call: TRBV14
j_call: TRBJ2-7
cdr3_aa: CASSQGHHRGSYEQYF

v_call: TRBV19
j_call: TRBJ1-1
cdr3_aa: CASRATSNTEAFF

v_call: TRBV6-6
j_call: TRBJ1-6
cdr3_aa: CASSYSREGLSPLHF

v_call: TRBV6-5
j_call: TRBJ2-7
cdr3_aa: CASSYSGEDYEQYF

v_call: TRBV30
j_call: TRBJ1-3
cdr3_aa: CAWSEGGYSGNTIYF

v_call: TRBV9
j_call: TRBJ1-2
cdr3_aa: CASGPGLGGYTF

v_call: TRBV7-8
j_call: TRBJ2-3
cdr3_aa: CASSLLGSTDTQYF

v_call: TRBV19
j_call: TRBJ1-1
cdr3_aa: CASSISLNTEAFF

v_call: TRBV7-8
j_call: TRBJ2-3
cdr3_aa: CASSSLVSRELIDTQYF

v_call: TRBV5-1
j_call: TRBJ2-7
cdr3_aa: CASSPPKRLGTGTYEQYF

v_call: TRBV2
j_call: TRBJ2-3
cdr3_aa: CASSSTSTDTDTQYF

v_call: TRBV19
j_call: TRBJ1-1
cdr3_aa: CASSIGTGASEAFF

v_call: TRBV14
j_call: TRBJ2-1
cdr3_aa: CASRPTGGRGNEQFF

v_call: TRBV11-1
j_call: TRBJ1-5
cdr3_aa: CASSLGRGSEQPQHF

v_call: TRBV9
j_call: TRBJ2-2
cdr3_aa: CASSVARIRGDTGELFF

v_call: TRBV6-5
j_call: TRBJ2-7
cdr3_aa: CASSYSPGTTDEQYF

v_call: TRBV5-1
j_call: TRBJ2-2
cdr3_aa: CASSWGLNTGELFF

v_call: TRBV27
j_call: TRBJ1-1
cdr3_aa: CASNKRRGLNTEAFF

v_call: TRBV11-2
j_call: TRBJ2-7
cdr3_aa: CASSLGSLIEQYF